These T cell receptor beta chains were read from a single sample in a study of CD8+CD57+ T cells in acquired aplastic anemia. TCRdb re-called the reads with MiXCR, one entry per CDR3 protein. This repertoire shows 450,000 to 550,000 distinct CDR3 sequences, under 40% found once; its top ten account for less than 0.85%. The source material was sorted CD4+, CD8+, or CD8+CD57+ T cells (not recorded which) from PBMCs. The receptors come from a human donor with aplastic anemia. CDR3s include the opening cysteine and the closing phenylalanine or tryptophan. The order of the fields is V gene, clone size, CDR3 protein. Clone size is stated in some rows and not others, as once, few, many or a class when expanded.

v_gene: TRBV5-1
abundance: -
CDR3aa: CASSSTDSTGDTEAFF

v_gene: TRBV7-9
abundance: -
CDR3aa: CASSQATGAGELFF

v_gene: TRBV30
abundance: -
CDR3aa: CAWSSGNPYGYTF

v_gene: TRBV10-3
abundance: -
CDR3aa: CAISERDRDYEQYF

v_gene: TRBV3-1
abundance: -
CDR3aa: CASSQGRETIISGNTIYF

v_gene: TRBV9
abundance: many
CDR3aa: CASSVEATSYEQYF

v_gene: TRBV12-3/TRBV12-4
abundance: few
CDR3aa: CASSPLGVPYEQYF

v_gene: TRBV11-1
abundance: few
CDR3aa: CASSFDQGQADTQYF

v_gene: TRBV4-1
abundance: -
CDR3aa: CASSPGLVGTGELLF

v_gene: TRBV28
abundance: -
CDR3aa: CASSLPGDSQPQHF

v_gene: TRBV12-3/TRBV12-4
abundance: many
CDR3aa: CASRSSSYNSPLHF

v_gene: TRBV11-2
abundance: -
CDR3aa: CASSFLDRALRNSPLHF

v_gene: TRBV20-1
abundance: many
CDR3aa: CSASSGNQPQHF

v_gene: TRBV6-2/TRBV6-3
abundance: -
CDR3aa: CASSLRPMGDEQYF

v_gene: TRBV19
abundance: -
CDR3aa: CASSISGAGIYQETQYF

v_gene: TRBV3-1
abundance: once
CDR3aa: CASSQGTLPTDTQYF

v_gene: TRBV15
abundance: many
CDR3aa: CATSSPRDTQYF

v_gene: TRBV10-3
abundance: few
CDR3aa: CASCPGQGVYGYTF

v_gene: TRBV14
abundance: -
CDR3aa: CASRRTSGPSDNEQFF

v_gene: TRBV2
abundance: -
CDR3aa: CASSDSGSSYNEQYF

v_gene: TRBV29-1
abundance: many
CDR3aa: CSGRTGTYEQYF

v_gene: TRBV9
abundance: few
CDR3aa: CASSDSGGDETQYF

v_gene: TRBV2
abundance: -
CDR3aa: CASSARDAARGGDTEAFF

v_gene: TRBV6-5
abundance: few
CDR3aa: CASLTSARSYEQYF

v_gene: TRBV20-1
abundance: -
CDR3aa: CSASSEGTGYGYTF

v_gene: TRBV25-1
abundance: -
CDR3aa: CASSQISGRSYNEQFF

v_gene: TRBV9
abundance: many
CDR3aa: CASSVDGASTDTQYF

v_gene: TRBV20-1
abundance: many
CDR3aa: CSAREVSTEAFF

v_gene: TRBV14
abundance: many
CDR3aa: CASSLVPESEQYF

v_gene: TRBV9
abundance: many
CDR3aa: CASSVEVHTTYGYTF

v_gene: TRBV14
abundance: few
CDR3aa: CATSEGTGYYNEQFF

v_gene: TRBV19
abundance: few
CDR3aa: CASSIAASGSLSYEQYF

v_gene: TRBV5-1
abundance: -
CDR3aa: CASSLRSFEASSGNEQFF

v_gene: TRBV12-3/TRBV12-4
abundance: -
CDR3aa: CASTSGNADADTQYF

v_gene: TRBV19
abundance: many
CDR3aa: CASSIQTGEGIYGYTF

v_gene: TRBV20-1
abundance: -
CDR3aa: CSARPPAGTGDTEAFF

v_gene: TRBV27
abundance: -
CDR3aa: CASSLMGRDDGYTF

v_gene: TRBV3-1
abundance: few
CDR3aa: CASSQHDRAGTYEQYF

v_gene: TRBV24-1
abundance: -
CDR3aa: CATSLSASEVYGYTF

v_gene: TRBV9
abundance: -
CDR3aa: CASSVDRPGSYEQYF

v_gene: TRBV7-2
abundance: -
CDR3aa: CASTRTGDYTF

v_gene: TRBV6-5
abundance: few
CDR3aa: CASSYLGTSGSEQYF

v_gene: TRBV11-1
abundance: -
CDR3aa: CASSLPGTSGSDGTDTQYF

v_gene: TRBV7-8
abundance: -
CDR3aa: CAWTGKGLETQYF

v_gene: TRBV7-3
abundance: many
CDR3aa: CASSLTGHYNSPLHF

v_gene: TRBV29-1
abundance: -
CDR3aa: CSVRPGARGNEKLFF

v_gene: TRBV2
abundance: many
CDR3aa: CASSPVWGRVNSPLHF

v_gene: TRBV12-3/TRBV12-4
abundance: -
CDR3aa: CASSNLAGSSEQYF

v_gene: TRBV7-3
abundance: -
CDR3aa: CASSLGSGEELYF

v_gene: TRBV24-1
abundance: many
CDR3aa: CATSVPGLAGGNEQFF

v_gene: TRBV10-3
abundance: -
CDR3aa: CAISEFTGDQPQHF

v_gene: TRBV30
abundance: few
CDR3aa: CAWSGQLNSPLHF

v_gene: TRBV7-9
abundance: few
CDR3aa: CASSLRLTSGGRETQYF

v_gene: TRBV7-2
abundance: many
CDR3aa: CASSEDSRQYF